The TCR beta chain described here comes from a study of cytomegalovirus exposure and HLA in healthy donors. In the study overall: From 150 million to 200 million T cells, an earlier analysis saw roughly 110 million unique TCR beta sequences. Study outcomes and limitations: Productive status was seen about 87% or about 30% of the time for most TCR beta V segments in an earlier analysis. In a later analysis, CMV-associated beta chains were mostly HLA-associated, it appeared. Among TCR beta chains, those listed as cytomegalovirus-associated numbered roughly 150.

V lost 4 bases and J lost 4; bases outside the gene matches: 9. The CDR3 is made up of 16 amino acids. In germline, CDR1 is SGHRS, CDR2 YFSETQ. This clone was counted a few times. Its antigen is still unknown. This PCR relied on a set of 60 Vbeta primers and 13 Jbeta primers. TCRdb keeps only in-frame clones here, not all; method: immunoSEQ multiplex PCR. Among about 82,000 clones listed, roughly 88% were seen once. The sequence derives from a man in his 70s in good health and CMV-seropositive. Sequences were obtained from PBMCs. The V gene is TRBV5-1, the J gene TRBJ1-3; TRBD1 agrees at 9 bases. CDR3 protein: CASSITGTGFGNTIYF. The DNA for the CDR3 is TGCGCCAGCAGCATAACCGGGACAGGGTTCGGAAACACCATATATTTT.